This T cell receptor (beta chain) was sequenced for a study of blood T cell repertoires in COVID-19. On the study more broadly: Sites across the United States, Italy and Spain contributed samples from acute and convalescent COVID-19.

V was pared by 4 bases and J by 1 base, with 7 bases between. The CDR3 is made up of 14 amino acids. The germline V gene has CDR1 SNHLY and CDR2 FYNNEI. Authors' methods: Estimation of nucleated cell counts relied on the amplification of reference gene primers. Assay used: immunoSEQ multiplex PCR; TCRdb lists only in-frame clones, some missing. The DNA was the basis for D and trimming; V, J and clone size are from that table. The sample lists a few hundred thousand clones; nearly 90% were seen once. The sequencing sample was made of peripheral blood. J is TRBJ2-2 and V is TRBV2; no clear D. The receptor comes from a middle-aged woman who had recovered from COVID-19. CDR3 residues: CASSAILNTGELFF. CDR3 in DNA: TGTGCCAGCAGTGCCATTTTGAACACCGGGGAGCTGTTTTTT.